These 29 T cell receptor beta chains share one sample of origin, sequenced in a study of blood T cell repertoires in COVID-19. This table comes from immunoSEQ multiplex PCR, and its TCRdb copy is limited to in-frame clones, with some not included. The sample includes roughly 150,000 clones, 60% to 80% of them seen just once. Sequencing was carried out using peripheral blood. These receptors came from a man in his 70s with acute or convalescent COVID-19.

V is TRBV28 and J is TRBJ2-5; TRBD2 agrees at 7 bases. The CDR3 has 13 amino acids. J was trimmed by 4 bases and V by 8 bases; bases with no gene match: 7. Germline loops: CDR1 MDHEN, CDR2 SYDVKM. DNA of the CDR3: TGTGCCAGCCACCGAGGGAGGGGAGAGACCCAGTACTTC. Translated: CASHRGRGETQYF.

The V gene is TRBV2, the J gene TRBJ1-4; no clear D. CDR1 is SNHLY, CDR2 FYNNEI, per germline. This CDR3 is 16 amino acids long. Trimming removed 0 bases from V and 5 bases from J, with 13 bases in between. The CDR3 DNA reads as TGTGCCAGCAGTGAAGCGGAATTGGCAGGAAATGAAAAACTGTTTTTT. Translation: CASSEAELAGNEKLFF.

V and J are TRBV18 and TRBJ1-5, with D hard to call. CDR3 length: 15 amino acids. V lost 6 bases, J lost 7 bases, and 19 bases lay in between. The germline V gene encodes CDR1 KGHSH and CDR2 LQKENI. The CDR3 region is CASSQKVGVAQPQHF. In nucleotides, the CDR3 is TGTGCCAGCTCCCAAAAGGTCGGGGTGGCCCAGCCCCAGCATTTT.

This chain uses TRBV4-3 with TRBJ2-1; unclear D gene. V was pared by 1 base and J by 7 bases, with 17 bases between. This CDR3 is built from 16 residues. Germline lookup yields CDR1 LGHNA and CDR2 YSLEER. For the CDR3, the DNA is TGCGCCAGCAGCCAAGTTGGCGGCGCGCACAAGAATGAGCAGTTCTTC. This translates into CASSQVGGAHKNEQFF.

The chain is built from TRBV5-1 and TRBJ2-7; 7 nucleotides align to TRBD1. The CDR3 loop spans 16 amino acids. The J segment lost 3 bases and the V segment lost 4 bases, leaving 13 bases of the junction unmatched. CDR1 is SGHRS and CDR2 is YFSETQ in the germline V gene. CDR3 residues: CASSIGQDAWIYEQYF. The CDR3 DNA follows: TGCGCCAGCAGCATCGGACAGGACGCTTGGATCTACGAGCAGTACTTC.

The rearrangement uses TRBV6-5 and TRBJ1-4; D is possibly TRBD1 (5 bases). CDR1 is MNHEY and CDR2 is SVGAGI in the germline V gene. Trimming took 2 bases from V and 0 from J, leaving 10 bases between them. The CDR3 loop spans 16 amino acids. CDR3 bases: TGTGCCAGCAGTTACCGACAGTCCTCAACTAATGAAAAACTGTTTTTT. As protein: CASSYRQSSTNEKLFF.

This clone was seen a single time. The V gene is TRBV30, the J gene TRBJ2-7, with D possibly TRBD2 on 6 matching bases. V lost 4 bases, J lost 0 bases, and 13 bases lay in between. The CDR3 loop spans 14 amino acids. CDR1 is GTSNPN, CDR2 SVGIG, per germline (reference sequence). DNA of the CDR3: TGTGCCTGGACCAACGGGGGAGGCTCCTACGAGCAGTACTTC. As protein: CAWTNGGGSYEQYF.

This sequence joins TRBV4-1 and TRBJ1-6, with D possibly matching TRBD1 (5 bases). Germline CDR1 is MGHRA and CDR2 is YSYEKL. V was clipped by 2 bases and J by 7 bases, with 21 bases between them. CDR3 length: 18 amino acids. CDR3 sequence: CASSQTVIKTEKNSPLHF. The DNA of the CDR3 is TGCGCCAGCAGCCAAACGGTGATAAAGACAGAAAAGAATTCACCCCTCCACTTT.

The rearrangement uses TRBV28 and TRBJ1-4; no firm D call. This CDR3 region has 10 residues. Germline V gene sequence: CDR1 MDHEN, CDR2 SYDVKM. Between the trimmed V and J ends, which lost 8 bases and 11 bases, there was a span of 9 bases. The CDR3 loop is CASGTQKLFF. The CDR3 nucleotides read TGTGCCAGCGGTACACAGAAACTGTTTTTT.

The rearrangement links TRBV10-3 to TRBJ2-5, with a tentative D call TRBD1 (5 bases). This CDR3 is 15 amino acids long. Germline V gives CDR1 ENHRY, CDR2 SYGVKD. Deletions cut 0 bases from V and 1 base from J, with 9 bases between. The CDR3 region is CAISESPGSQETQYF. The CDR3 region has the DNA TGTGCCATCAGTGAGTCGCCAGGGTCCCAAGAGACCCAGTACTTC.

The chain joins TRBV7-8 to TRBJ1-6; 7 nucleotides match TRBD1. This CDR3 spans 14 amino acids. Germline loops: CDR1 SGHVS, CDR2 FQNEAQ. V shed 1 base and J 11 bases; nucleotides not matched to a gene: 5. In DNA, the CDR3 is TGTGCCAGCAGCTTAGGAGGCAGGGGGACACCCCTCCACTTT. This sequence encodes CASSLGGRGTPLHF.

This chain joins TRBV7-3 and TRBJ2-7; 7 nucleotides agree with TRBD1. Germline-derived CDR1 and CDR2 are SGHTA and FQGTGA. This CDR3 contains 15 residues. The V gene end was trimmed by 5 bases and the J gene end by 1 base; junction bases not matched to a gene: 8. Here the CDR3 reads CASSPRGQNSYEQYF. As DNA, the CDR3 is TGTGCCAGCAGCCCCCGGGGACAGAATTCCTACGAGCAGTACTTC.

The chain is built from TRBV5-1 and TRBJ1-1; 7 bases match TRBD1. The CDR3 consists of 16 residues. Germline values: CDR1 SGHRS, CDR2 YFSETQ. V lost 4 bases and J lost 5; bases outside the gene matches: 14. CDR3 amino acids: CASSQNVVTGITEAFF. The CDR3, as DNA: TGCGCCAGCAGCCAAAATGTTGTGACAGGGATTACTGAAGCTTTCTTT.

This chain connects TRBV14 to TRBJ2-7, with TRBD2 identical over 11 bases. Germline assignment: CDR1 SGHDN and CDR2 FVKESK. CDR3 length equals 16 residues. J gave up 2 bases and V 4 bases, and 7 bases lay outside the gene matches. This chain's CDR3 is CASSLEGLADTYEQYF. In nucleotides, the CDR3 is TGTGCCAGCAGCCTTGAGGGACTAGCGGATACCTACGAGCAGTACTTC.

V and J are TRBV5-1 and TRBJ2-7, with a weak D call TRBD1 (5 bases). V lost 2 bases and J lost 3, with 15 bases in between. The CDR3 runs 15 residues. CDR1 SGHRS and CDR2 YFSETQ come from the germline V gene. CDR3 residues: CASSLGEQFLYEQYF. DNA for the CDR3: TGCGCCAGCAGCTTAGGGGAACAGTTTCTCTACGAGCAGTACTTC.

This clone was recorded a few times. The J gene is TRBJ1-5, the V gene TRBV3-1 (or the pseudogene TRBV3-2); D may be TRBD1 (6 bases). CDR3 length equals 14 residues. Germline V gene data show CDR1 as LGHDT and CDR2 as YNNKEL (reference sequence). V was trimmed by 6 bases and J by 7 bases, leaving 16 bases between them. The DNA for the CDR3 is TGTGCCAGCAGTCGTGGGGGGGCCGGGCAGCCCCAGCATTTT. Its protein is CASSRGGAGQPQHF.

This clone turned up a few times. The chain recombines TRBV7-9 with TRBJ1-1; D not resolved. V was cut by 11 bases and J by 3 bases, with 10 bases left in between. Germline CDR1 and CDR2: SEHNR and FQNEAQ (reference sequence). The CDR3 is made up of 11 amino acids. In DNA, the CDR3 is TGTGCCGGCGCGGGAGACACTGAAGCTTTCTTT. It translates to CAGAGDTEAFF.

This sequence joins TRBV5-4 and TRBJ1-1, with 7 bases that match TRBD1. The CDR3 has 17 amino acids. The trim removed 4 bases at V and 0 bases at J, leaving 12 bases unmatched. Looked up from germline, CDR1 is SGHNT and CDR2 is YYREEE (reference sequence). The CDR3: CASSRRQGGNMNTEAFF. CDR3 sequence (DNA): TGTGCCAGCAGCCGACGACAGGGAGGAAACATGAACACTGAAGCTTTCTTT.

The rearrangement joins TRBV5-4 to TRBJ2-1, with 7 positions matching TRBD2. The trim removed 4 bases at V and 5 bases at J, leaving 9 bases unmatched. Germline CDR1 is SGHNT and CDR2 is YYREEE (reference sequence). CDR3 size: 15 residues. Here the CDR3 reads CASSPVPGGNNEQFF. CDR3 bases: TGTGCCAGCAGCCCGGTACCGGGAGGCAACAATGAGCAGTTCTTC.

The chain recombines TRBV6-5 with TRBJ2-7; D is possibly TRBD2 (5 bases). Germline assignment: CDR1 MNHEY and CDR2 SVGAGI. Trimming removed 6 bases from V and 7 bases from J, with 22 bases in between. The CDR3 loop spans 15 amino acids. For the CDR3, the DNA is TGTGCCAGCAGCGACACTCGTTCCCCAACGGGAGAGCAGTACTTC. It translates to CASSDTRSPTGEQYF.

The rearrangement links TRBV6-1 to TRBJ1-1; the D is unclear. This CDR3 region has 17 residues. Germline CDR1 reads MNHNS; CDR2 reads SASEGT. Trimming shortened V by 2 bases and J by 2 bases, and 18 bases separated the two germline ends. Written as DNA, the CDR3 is TGTGCCAGCAGTGAAACTCAAGTTCGGGTACTCAACACTGAAGCTTTCTTT. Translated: CASSETQVRVLNTEAFF.

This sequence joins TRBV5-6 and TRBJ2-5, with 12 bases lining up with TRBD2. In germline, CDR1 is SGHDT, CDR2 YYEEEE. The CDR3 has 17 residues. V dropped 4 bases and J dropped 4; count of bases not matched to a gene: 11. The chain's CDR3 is CASSPVGLAGTRETQYF. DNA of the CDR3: TGTGCCAGCAGCCCCGTTGGACTAGCGGGAACAAGAGAGACCCAGTACTTC.

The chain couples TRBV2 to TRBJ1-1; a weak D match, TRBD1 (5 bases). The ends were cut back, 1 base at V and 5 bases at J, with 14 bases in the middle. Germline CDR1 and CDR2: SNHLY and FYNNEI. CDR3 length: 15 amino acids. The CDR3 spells CASSEVYGADTEAFF. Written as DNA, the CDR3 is TGTGCCAGCAGTGAAGTATATGGGGCAGATACTGAAGCTTTCTTT.

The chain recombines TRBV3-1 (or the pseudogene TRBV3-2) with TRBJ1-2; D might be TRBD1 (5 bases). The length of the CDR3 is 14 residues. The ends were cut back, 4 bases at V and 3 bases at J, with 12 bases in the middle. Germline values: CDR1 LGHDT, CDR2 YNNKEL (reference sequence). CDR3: CASSRTSGDYGYTF. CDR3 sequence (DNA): TGTGCCAGCAGCCGCACCTCGGGGGACTATGGCTACACCTTC.

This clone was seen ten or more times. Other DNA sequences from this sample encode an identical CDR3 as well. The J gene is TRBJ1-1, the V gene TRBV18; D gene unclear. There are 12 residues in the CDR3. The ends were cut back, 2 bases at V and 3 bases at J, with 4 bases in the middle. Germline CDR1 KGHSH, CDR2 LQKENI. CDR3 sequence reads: CASSPGDTEAFF. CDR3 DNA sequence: TGTGCCAGCTCACCAGGAGACACTGAAGCTTTCTTT.

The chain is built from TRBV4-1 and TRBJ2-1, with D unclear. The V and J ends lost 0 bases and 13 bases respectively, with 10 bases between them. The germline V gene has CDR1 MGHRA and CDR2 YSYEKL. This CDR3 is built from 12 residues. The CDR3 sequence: CASSQETQEQFF. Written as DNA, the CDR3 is TGCGCCAGCAGCCAAGAAACACAAGAACAGTTCTTC.

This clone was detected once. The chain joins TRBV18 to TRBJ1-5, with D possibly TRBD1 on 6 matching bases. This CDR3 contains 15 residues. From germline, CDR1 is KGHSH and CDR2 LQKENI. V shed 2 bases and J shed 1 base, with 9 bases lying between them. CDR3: CASSPTGLSNQPQHF. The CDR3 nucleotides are TGTGCCAGCTCACCAACAGGGTTAAGCAATCAGCCCCAGCATTTT.

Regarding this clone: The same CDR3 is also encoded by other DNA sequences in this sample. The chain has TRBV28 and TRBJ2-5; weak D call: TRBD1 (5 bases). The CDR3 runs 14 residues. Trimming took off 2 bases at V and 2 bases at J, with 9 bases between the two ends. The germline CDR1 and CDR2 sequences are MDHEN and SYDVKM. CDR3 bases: TGTGCCAGCAGTTTAGCAGGGTTACAAGAGACCCAGTACTTC. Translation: CASSLAGLQETQYF.

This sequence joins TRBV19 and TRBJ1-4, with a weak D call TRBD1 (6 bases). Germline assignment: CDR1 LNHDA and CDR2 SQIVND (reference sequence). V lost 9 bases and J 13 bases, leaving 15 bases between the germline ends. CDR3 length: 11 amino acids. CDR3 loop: CASSGALRLFF. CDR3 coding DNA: TGTGCCAGCTCAGGGGCGTTAAGACTGTTTTTT.